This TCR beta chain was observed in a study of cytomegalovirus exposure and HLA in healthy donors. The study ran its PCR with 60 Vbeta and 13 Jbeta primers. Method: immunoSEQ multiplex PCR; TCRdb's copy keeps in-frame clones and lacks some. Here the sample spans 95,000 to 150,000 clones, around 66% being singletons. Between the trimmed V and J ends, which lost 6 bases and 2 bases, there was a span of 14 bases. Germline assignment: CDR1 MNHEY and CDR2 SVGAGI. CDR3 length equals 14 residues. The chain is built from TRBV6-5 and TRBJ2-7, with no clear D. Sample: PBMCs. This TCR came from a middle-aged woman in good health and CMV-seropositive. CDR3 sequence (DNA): TGTGCCAGCAGGCCCGGGTCTGAGGCCTACGAGCAGTACTTC. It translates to CASRPGSEAYEQYF.